This TCR beta chain was obtained from a study of long-term antiretroviral therapy in people with HIV. Findings and caveats of the study: HIV repertoires showed narrower CDR3 length ranges than controls.

Run at survey level, the immunoSEQ assay was version v3.0. The data were produced by immunoSEQ multiplex PCR, yet TCRdb's version contains in-frame clones alone and is incomplete. This sample has 20,000 to 25,000 clones, with 81% found just once. The CDR3 sequence is 16 residues long. After removal of 7 bases from V and 0 bases from J, the junction contained 4 bases not matched to a gene. In germline, CDR1 is ENHRY, CDR2 SYGVKD. Specimens retained about 0.95-11 million cryopreserved PBMC preceding DNA extraction. In regard to this clone: Its antigen is unknown.

J is TRBJ2-1 and V is TRBV10-3, with 12 bases matching TRBD2. Sequencing used unsorted PBMCs, obtained 1.5 years after starting antiretroviral therapy. The receptor was derived from a man younger than 45 with HIV. In DNA form, the CDR3 reads TGTGCCATCACGGGACTAGCGGGCGGCTCCTACAATGAGCAGTTCTTC. This gives the protein CAITGLAGGSYNEQFF.